The T cell receptor (beta chain) under discussion was sequenced for a study of siplizumab effects on memory and regulatory T cells. Overall study findings and caveats: Memory cells seemed less diverse than naive T cells, which also seemed major contributors to the alloresponse.

This clone was counted once. Its specificity is not known. Every sample had 95,000 to 100,000 of its TCR templates assayed. Libraries were prepared by immunoSEQ multiplex PCR; TCRdb keeps only in-frame clonotypes and omits some of them. The sample holds about 94,000 clones, about 93% seen once. In germline, CDR1 is SGHTA, CDR2 FQGTGA. The CDR3 is made up of 14 amino acids. The J segment lost 5 bases and the V segment lost 0 bases, leaving 3 bases of the junction unmatched. This chain connects TRBV7-3 to TRBJ2-5; 7 bases line up with TRBD2. Specimen: non-Treg CD4+ T cells sorted from blood. The TCR comes from a human donor in good health. The CDR3 sequence is CASSLTGREETQYF. The CDR3 nucleotides are TGTGCCAGCAGCTTAACGGGGAGGGAGGAGACCCAGTACTTC.